One sample yielded the 19 T cell receptor beta chains listed below, sequenced in a study of blood T cell repertoires in COVID-19. Using immunoSEQ multiplex PCR, the repertoire was profiled, and TCRdb retains in-frame clones only, with some absent. The sample contains some 140,000 clones, around 79% of which appear only once. The material sequenced was peripheral blood. Every receptor here comes from an elderly man with acute or convalescent COVID-19.

The rearrangement links TRBV4-1 to TRBJ1-4; 10 nucleotides line up with TRBD1. V shed 4 bases and J 8 bases; nucleotides not matched to a gene: 10. The CDR3 consists of 16 residues. Germline V gene data show CDR1 as MGHRA and CDR2 as YSYEKL. CDR3 bases: TGCGCCAGCAGCCCTCAGTCCGGGACAGGGGCCGAAAAACTGTTTTTT. Its translation is CASSPQSGTGAEKLFF.

The chain has TRBV29-1 and TRBJ2-1, with TRBD1 matching over 9 bases. The CDR3 has 12 amino acids. After removal of 7 bases from V and 8 bases from J, the junction contained 6 bases not matched to a gene. The germline V gene has CDR1 SQVTM and CDR2 ANQGSEA. The CDR3 nucleotides read TGCAGCGCTCGAGGACAGGGGTATGAGCAGTTCTTC. Translation: CSARGQGYEQFF.

This clone was picked up a small number of times. The chain uses TRBV5-5 and TRBJ1-6; 12 bases agree with TRBD1. The CDR3 is made up of 15 amino acids. The junction had 2 bases not matched to a gene; V was cut back by 1 base and J by 9 bases. Germline V CDR1 and CDR2: SGHKS, YYEKEE (reference sequence). CDR3 residues: CASSLRDRGLSPLHF. Written as DNA, the CDR3 is TGTGCCAGCAGCTTGCGGGACAGGGGGCTTTCACCCCTCCACTTT.

This rearrangement joins TRBV18 to TRBJ2-4; perhaps TRBD1 as D (5 bases). Germline CDR1 and CDR2: KGHSH and LQKENI. Trimming took 2 bases from V and 6 from J, leaving 8 bases between them. The CDR3 contains 13 residues. The CDR3 DNA sequence: TGTGCCAGCTCACCAGAAACAGGAAACATTCAGTACTTC. It codes for CASSPETGNIQYF.

This rearrangement joins TRBV7-2 to TRBJ1-2; the match to TRBD1 covers 7 bases. In germline, CDR1 is SGHTA, CDR2 FQGNSA. Trimming took 5 bases from V and 6 from J; bases not matched to a gene: 12. The length of the CDR3 is 15 residues. This CDR3 reads CASSPGQEPTHGYTF. As DNA, the CDR3 is TGTGCCAGCAGCCCAGGACAGGAACCCACTCATGGCTACACCTTC. Together with reference TRBV7-2 and TRBJ1-2, the CDR3 gives the full variable domain: GAGVSQSPSNKVTEKGKDVELRCDPISGHTALYWYRQSLGQGLEFLIYFQGNSAPDKSGLPSDRFSAERTGGSVSTLTIQRTQQEDSAVYLCASSPGQEPTHGYTFGSGTRLTVV.

This chain links TRBV5-6 with TRBJ2-2, with TRBD2 matching over 7 bases. J gave up 4 bases and V 5 bases, and 5 bases lay outside the gene matches. CDR1 SGHDT and CDR2 YYEEEE come from the germline V gene. The CDR3 length is 14 residues. The CDR3 region is CASSRGVATGELFF. CDR3 DNA: TGTGCCAGCAGTCGGGGGGTAGCCACCGGGGAGCTGTTTTTT.

This chain uses TRBV7-6 with TRBJ1-1; 8 nucleotides line up with TRBD1. The trim removed 1 base at V and 6 bases at J, leaving 10 bases unmatched. In germline, CDR1 is SGHVS, CDR2 FNYEAQ. This CDR3 contains 16 residues. The CDR3 DNA follows: TGTGCCAGCAGCTTAGTGGGGCAGGGGGCAGGCGCTGAAGCTTTCTTT. Amino acids: CASSLVGQGAGAEAFF.

This chain uses TRBV4-3 with TRBJ2-1; 8 bases are shared with TRBD2. The CDR3 covers 17 residues. Germline loops: CDR1 LGHNA, CDR2 YSLEER. Unmatched junction bases numbered 8, after V lost 1 base and J lost 3 bases. CDR3 DNA sequence: TGCGCCAGCAGCCAAGGTTTAACTAGCGGATACTACAATGAGCAGTTCTTC. It yields the protein CASSQGLTSGYYNEQFF.

The rearrangement uses TRBV3-1 (or the pseudogene TRBV3-2) and TRBJ2-7; no clear D. The V end was cut by 4 bases, the J end by 0 bases, with 10 bases between. From germline, CDR1 is LGHDT and CDR2 YNNKEL (reference sequence). This CDR3 comprises 14 residues. The CDR3 protein is CASSPRSSSYEQYF. Here the CDR3 DNA reads TGTGCCAGCAGCCCTCGATCCAGCTCCTACGAGCAGTACTTC.

This rearrangement joins TRBV5-1 to TRBJ2-2, with 9 bases identical to TRBD2. J gave up 7 bases and V 2 bases, and 18 bases lay outside the gene matches. This CDR3 spans 19 amino acids. Germline CDR1 is SGHRS and CDR2 is YFSETQ. Here the CDR3 reads CASSLTTPQSGGFDGELFF. CDR3 bases: TGCGCCAGCAGCTTAACCACCCCGCAGAGCGGGGGGTTTGACGGGGAGCTGTTTTTT.

The chain carries TRBV21-1 and TRBJ2-5; no DNA check was done on the table's D call, TRBD1. TRBV21-1 represents a pseudogene. The CDR3 sequence is 14 residues long. CDR3 in amino acids: CASSKYDRAETQYF. The DNA of the CDR3 is TGTGCCAGCAGCAAATATGACAGGGCAGAGACCCAGTACTTC.

The chain carries TRBV18 and TRBJ2-3, with TRBD2 matching over 7 bases. Germline assignment: CDR1 KGHSH and CDR2 LQKENI. This CDR3 has 14 amino acids. The trim removed 2 bases at V and 5 bases at J, leaving 4 bases unmatched. Here the CDR3 DNA reads TGTGCCAGCTCACCAACAGGCGGGGGAGATACGCAGTATTTT. Its protein product is CASSPTGGGDTQYF.

This chain links TRBV24-1 with TRBJ2-2; D gene ambiguous. V was pared by 0 bases and J by 1 base, with 11 bases between. Germline V gene lookup returns CDR1 KGHDR and CDR2 SFDVKD. CDR3 size: 17 residues. CDR3 sequence: CATSDLHGTRNTGELFF. The CDR3 DNA reads as TGTGCCACCAGTGATTTGCATGGTACCAGGAACACCGGGGAGCTGTTTTTT.

The chain uses TRBV18 and TRBJ2-4; D call uncertain. Germline values: CDR1 KGHSH, CDR2 LQKENI. The CDR3 covers 15 residues. Trimming left V 4 bases short and J 0 bases short, with 10 bases between. CDR3 nucleotide sequence: TGTGCCAGCTCACAAACCGGGTCAGCCAAAAACATTCAGTACTTC. It yields the protein CASSQTGSAKNIQYF.

DNA for the CDR3: TGTGCCAGCAGAATGACTGCAACTAATGAAAAACTGTTTTTT. Translation: CASRMTATNEKLFF. The chain links TRBV6-5 to TRBJ1-4; D uncertain. V was trimmed by 6 bases and J by 0 bases, leaving 8 bases between them. This CDR3 is 14 amino acids long. CDR1 and CDR2 from the germline V gene are MNHEY and SVGAGI.

This chain joins TRBV5-1 and TRBJ2-5; D possibly corresponds to TRBD1 (5 bases). Trimming pared 0 bases from V and 1 base from J, leaving 10 bases between. CDR3 size: 15 residues. The germline gives CDR1 SGHRS, CDR2 YFSETQ. CDR3 bases: TGCGCCAGCAGCTTGGCTAGGGGTCCCCAAGAGACCCAGTACTTC. Translated, it gives CASSLARGPQETQYF.

This clone was seen more than once but under ten times. The CDR3 DNA reads TGCGCCAGCGGCGGGAATAGCAATCAGCCCCAGCATTTT. Translating gives CASGGNSNQPQHF. The rearrangement joins TRBV4-1 to TRBJ1-5; the D is unclear. This CDR3 region has 13 residues. Germline V gives CDR1 MGHRA, CDR2 YSYEKL. Trimming shortened V by 8 bases and J by 0 bases, and 8 bases separated the two germline ends.

The chain links TRBV6-5 to TRBJ2-7; 13 nucleotides match TRBD2. V shed 6 bases, J shed 4 bases, and the junction held 6 bases outside the gene matches. Germline V CDR1 and CDR2: MNHEY, SVGAGI. The CDR3 runs 15 residues. CDR3 DNA: TGTGCCAGCAGGCCAGGACTAGCGGGGGAGTACGAGCAGTACTTC. Its protein product is CASRPGLAGEYEQYF.

The chain combines TRBV7-9 with TRBJ2-6; 10 nucleotides match TRBD2. This CDR3 contains 18 residues. The trim removed 1 base at V and 1 base at J, leaving 4 bases unmatched. Germline CDR1 reads SEHNR; CDR2 reads FQNEAQ (reference sequence). The CDR3 here is CASSLGLSGGSGANVLTF. The CDR3, as DNA: TGTGCCAGCAGCTTAGGGCTTAGCGGGGGGTCTGGGGCCAACGTCCTGACTTTC.